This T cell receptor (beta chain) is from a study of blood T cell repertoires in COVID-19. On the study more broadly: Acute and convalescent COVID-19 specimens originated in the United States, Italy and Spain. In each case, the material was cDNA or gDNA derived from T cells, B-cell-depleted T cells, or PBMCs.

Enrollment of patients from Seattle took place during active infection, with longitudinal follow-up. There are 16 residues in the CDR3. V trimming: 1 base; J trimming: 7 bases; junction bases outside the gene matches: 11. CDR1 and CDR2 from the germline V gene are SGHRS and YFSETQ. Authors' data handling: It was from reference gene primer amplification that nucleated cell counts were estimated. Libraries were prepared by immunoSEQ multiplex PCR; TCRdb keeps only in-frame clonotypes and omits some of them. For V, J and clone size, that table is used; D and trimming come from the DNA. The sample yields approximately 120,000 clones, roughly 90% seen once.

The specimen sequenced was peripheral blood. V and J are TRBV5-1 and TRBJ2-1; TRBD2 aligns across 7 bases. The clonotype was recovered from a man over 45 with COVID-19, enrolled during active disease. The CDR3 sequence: CASSLIVAGRSNEQFF. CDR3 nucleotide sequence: TGCGCCAGCAGCTTGATAGTAGCGGGCCGGTCGAATGAGCAGTTCTTC.